A single sample is the source of the 3 T cell receptor beta chains below, sequenced in a study of cytomegalovirus exposure and HLA in healthy donors. The PCR was carried out with 60 Vbeta primers and 13 Jbeta primers. Here immunoSEQ multiplex PCR was the method, and the copy in TCRdb shows in-frame clones only, minus some. The sample has about 110,000 clones, less than 20% seen once. The sequenced sample was PBMCs. These receptor sequences come from a woman under 30 in good health and CMV-seronegative.

This clone turned up a few times. The chain employs TRBV30 and TRBJ2-7; TRBD2 agrees at 11 bases. CDR1 GTSNPN and CDR2 SVGIG come from the germline V gene (reference sequence). V gave up 0 bases and J gave up 0 bases; unmatched junction bases: 1. The CDR3 contains 15 residues. CDR3 protein: CAWSVGTSGSYEQYF. The DNA of the CDR3 is TGTGCCTGGAGTGTAGGGACTAGCGGCTCCTACGAGCAGTACTTC.

V gene TRBV30 combines with J gene TRBJ1-2, with D unresolved. The V and J ends lost 5 bases and 0 bases respectively, with 16 bases between them. The CDR3 covers 15 residues. Germline V gene sequence: CDR1 GTSNPN, CDR2 SVGIG (reference sequence). This CDR3 reads CAWGGPTQANYGYTF. The CDR3 region has the DNA TGTGCCTGGGGAGGACCGACGCAAGCTAACTATGGCTACACCTTC.

The genes are TRBV7-3 and TRBJ2-1; 9 nucleotides align to TRBD2. CDR1 SGHTA and CDR2 FQGTGA come from the germline V gene. This CDR3 is 15 amino acids long. Unmatched junction bases numbered 7, after V lost 2 bases and J lost 8 bases. The chain's CDR3 is CASSLAGGPSDEQFF. Here the CDR3 DNA reads TGTGCCAGCAGCTTAGCGGGGGGGCCCAGCGATGAGCAGTTCTTC.